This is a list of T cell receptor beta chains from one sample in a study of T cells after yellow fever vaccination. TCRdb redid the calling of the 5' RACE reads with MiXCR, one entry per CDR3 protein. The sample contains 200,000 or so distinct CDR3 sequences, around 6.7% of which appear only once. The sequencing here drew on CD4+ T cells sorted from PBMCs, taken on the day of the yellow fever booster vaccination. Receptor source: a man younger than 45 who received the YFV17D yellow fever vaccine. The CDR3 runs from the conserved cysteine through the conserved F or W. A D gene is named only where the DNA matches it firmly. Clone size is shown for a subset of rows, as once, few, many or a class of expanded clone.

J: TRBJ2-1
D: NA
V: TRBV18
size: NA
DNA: TGTGCCAGCTTACCCCCCCAGGGGGGAAGGAATGAGCAGTTCTTC
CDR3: CASLPPQGGRNEQFF

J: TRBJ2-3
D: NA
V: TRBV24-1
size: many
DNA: TGTGCCACCAGTTCAAGGGACTTCACAGATACGCAGTATTTT
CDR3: CATSSRDFTDTQYF

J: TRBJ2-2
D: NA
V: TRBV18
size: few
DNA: TGTGCCAGCTCACCACCGATGGGGCAGGTCGGGGAGCTGTTTTTT
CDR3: CASSPPMGQVGELFF

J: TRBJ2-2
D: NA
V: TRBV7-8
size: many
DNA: TGTGCCAGCAGCTTAGCGCTGGGGGCCACCGGGGAGCTGTTTTTT
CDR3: CASSLALGATGELFF

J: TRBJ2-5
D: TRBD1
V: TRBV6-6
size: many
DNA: TGTGCCAGCAGCCGACTGAAGGACAGGCCGCAAGAGACCCAGTACTTC
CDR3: CASSRLKDRPQETQYF

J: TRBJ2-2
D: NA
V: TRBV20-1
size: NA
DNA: TGCAGTGCTGGAACAAATATCGGCACCGGGGAGCTGTTTTTT
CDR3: CSAGTNIGTGELFF

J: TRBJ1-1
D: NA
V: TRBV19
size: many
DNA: TGTGCCAGTAGTTCACAGGTGAACACTGAAGCTTTCTTT
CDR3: CASSSQVNTEAFF

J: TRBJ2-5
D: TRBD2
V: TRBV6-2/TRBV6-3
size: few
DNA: TGTGCCAGCAGAGCTCAACTAGCGGGAGGGCCGAGGTTATCTCAAGAGACCCAGTACTTC
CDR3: CASRAQLAGGPRLSQETQYF

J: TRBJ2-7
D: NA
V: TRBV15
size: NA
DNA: TGTGCCACCAGCAGAGAGAGACAGCTGTACGAGCAGTACTTC
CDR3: CATSRERQLYEQYF

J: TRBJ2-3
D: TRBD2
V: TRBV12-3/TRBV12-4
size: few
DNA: TGTGCCAGCCGCGCTAGCGGGATAATCCCAGATACGCAGTATTTT
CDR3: CASRASGIIPDTQYF

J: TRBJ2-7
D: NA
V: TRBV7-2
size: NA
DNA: TGTGCCAGCAGCCCCCAGGGATTGGTGAGCTACGAGCAGTACTTC
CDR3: CASSPQGLVSYEQYF

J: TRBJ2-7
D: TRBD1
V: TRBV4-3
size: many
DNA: TGCGCCAGCAGCCGCCTCGGACAGGGGGCCCACGAGCAGTACTTC
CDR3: CASSRLGQGAHEQYF

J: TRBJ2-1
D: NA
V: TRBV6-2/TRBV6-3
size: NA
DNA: TGTGCCAGCAGCACTAGAATGGGGGAGCAGTTCTTC
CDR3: CASSTRMGEQFF

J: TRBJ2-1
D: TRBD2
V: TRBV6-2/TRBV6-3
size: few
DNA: TGTGCCAGGAAAGGGCAAGCGGGACGGGGCAATGAGCAGTTCTTC
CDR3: CARKGQAGRGNEQFF

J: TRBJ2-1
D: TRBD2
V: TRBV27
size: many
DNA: TGTGCCAGCAGTTCCGGGACTAGTCCGTACAATGAGCAGTTCTTC
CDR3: CASSSGTSPYNEQFF

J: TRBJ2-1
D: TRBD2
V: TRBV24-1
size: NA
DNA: TGTGCCACCAGTGACACAAGAACTAGCGGGGCATACAATGAGCAGTTCTTC
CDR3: CATSDTRTSGAYNEQFF

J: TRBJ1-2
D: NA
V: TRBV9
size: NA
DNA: TGTGCCAGCAGCGTAGGGGCAGGCCCACCGGCTGGCTACACCTTC
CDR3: CASSVGAGPPAGYTF

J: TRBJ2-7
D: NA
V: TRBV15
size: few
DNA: TGTGCCACCAGCAGAGATTTTTCGGGTACCTACGAGCAGTACTTC
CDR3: CATSRDFSGTYEQYF

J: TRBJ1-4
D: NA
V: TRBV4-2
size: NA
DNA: TGTGCCAGCAGCCAAGATCAGGCGAGTAATGAAAAACTGTTTTTT
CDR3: CASSQDQASNEKLFF

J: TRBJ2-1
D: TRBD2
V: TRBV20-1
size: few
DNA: TGCAGTGCTAGAGTCCGTCTAGCGGGAGGGCCTAGGTACAATGAGCAGTTCTTC
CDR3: CSARVRLAGGPRYNEQFF

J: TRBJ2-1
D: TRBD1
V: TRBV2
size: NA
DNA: TGTGCCAGCAGGAACAGGGGCGCTTACAATGAGCAGTTCTTC
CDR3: CASRNRGAYNEQFF

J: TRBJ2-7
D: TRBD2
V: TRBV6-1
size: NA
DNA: TGTGCCAGCAGTGGGGGACCCTTAGCGGGAGACCCCCACGAGCAGTACTTC
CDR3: CASSGGPLAGDPHEQYF

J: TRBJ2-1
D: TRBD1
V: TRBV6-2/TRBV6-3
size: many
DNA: TGTGCCAGCAGGTCTGATGGGACAGGGGGCAATGAGCAGTTCTTC
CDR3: CASRSDGTGGNEQFF

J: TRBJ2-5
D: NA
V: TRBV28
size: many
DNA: TGTGCCAGCAGTCCATATGCCGTGGGACTGCAAGAAGAGACCCAGTACTTC
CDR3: CASSPYAVGLQEETQYF

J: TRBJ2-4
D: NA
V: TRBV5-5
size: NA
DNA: TGTGCCAGCAGTTCTGGATCAGAAATTCAGTACTTC
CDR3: CASSSGSEIQYF

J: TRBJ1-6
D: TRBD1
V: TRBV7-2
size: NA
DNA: TGTGCCAGCAGCCGGACAGGGTTTTCACCCCTCCACTTT
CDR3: CASSRTGFSPLHF

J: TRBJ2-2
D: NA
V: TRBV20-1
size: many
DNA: TGCAGTGCAACCGGGACTGGGTTAGGGGAGCTGTTTTTT
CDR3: CSATGTGLGELFF

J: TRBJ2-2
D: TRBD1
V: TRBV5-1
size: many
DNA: TGCGCCAGCAGCGGGGACAGGGGGACCACCGGGGAGCTGTTTTTT
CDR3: CASSGDRGTTGELFF

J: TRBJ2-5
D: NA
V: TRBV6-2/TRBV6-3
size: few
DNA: TGTGCCAGCAGCCGGGGACCGGGCGGTAGCGGCGCACAAGAGACCCAGTACTTC
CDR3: CASSRGPGGSGAQETQYF

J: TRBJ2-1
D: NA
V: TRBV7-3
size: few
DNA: TGTGCCAGCAGCCCCAATTCCGGGACCTCCTACAATGAGCAGTTCTTC
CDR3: CASSPNSGTSYNEQFF

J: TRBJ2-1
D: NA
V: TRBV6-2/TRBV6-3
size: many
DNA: TGTGCCAGCAGGGGGGTAGGAGAGGTCTCCTACAATGAGCAGTTCTTC
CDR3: CASRGVGEVSYNEQFF

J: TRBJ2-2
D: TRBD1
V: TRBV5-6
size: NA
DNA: TGTGCCAGCAGCTTGAGACAGGGAACCGGGGAGCTGTTTTTT
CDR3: CASSLRQGTGELFF

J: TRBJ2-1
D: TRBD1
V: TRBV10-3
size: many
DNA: TGTGCCACCGGCACCGGGACAGCGCGTGAGCAGTTCTTC
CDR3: CATGTGTAREQFF

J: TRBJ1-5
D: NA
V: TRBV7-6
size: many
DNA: TGTGCCAGCAGCCGTGGGGGATTTCGGCAGCCCCAGCATTTT
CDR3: CASSRGGFRQPQHF

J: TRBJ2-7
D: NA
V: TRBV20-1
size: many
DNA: TGCAGTGCTCCAGGGGTAGGCTACGAGCAGTACTTC
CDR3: CSAPGVGYEQYF

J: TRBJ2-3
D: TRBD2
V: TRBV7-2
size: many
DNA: TGTGCCAGCAGCTTGGGGCGGGAGCGGGCAGATACGCAGTATTTT
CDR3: CASSLGRERADTQYF

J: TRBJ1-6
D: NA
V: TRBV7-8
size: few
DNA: TGTGCCAGCAGCTTAATTGTCCAGCCTAATTCACCCCTCCACTTT
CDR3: CASSLIVQPNSPLHF

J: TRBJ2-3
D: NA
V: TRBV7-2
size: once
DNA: TGTGCCAGCAGTACAGCAGGGTTGGCATCAGATACGCAGTATTTT
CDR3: CASSTAGLASDTQYF

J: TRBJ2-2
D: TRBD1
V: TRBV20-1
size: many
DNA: TGCAGTGCTAGAGATTCCAGGGGGAGCGGGGAGCTGTTTTTT
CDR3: CSARDSRGSGELFF

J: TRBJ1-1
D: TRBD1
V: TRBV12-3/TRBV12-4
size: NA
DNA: TGTGCCAGCGGACGCCGGGACAGGGGCACTGAAGCTTTCTTT
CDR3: CASGRRDRGTEAFF

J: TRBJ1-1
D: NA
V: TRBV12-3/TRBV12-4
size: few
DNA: TGTGCCAGCAGTTTAACGAGCCGGGGCACTGAAGCTTTCTTT
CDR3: CASSLTSRGTEAFF

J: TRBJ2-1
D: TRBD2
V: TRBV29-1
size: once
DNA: TGCAGCGTTGAAACGGGGCGAGGAGCGGGAGTGCTCTTC
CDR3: CSVETGRGAGVLF

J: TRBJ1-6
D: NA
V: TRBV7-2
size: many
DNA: TGTGCCAGCAGCTTAGCGGGGTATAATTCACCCCTCCACTTT
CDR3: CASSLAGYNSPLHF

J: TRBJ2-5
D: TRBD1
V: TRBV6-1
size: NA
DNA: TGTGCCAGCCTCTCCAGACAGGGTGACCAAGAGACCCAGTACTTC
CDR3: CASLSRQGDQETQYF

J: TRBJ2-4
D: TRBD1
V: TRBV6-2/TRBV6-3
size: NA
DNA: TGTGCCAGCAGTTTCAGGGGGCTAGCCAAAAACATTCAGTACTTC
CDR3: CASSFRGLAKNIQYF

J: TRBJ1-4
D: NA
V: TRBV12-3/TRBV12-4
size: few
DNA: TGTGCCAGCAGTTGGGGGGCAGGGCGGTTTTTT
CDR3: CASSWGAGRFF

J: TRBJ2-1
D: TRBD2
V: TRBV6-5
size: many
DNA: TGTGCCAGCAGTTACTCAGGGTTAGCGGGAATCTACAATGAGCAGTTCTTC
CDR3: CASSYSGLAGIYNEQFF

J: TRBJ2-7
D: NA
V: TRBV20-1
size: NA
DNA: TGCAGTGCGCAGAGAGCGGCCCACCTCTACGAGCAGTACTTC
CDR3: CSAQRAAHLYEQYF

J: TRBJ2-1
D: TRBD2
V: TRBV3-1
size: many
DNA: TGTGCCAGCAGCCAAGTTCCGGCGGGGGAGGGGTACTACAATGAGCAGTTCTTC
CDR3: CASSQVPAGEGYYNEQFF